A selection of T cell receptor beta chains follows, all from one sample in a study of blood T cell repertoires in COVID-19. The repertoire was sequenced with immunoSEQ multiplex PCR; TCRdb's copy has only in-frame clones and lacks some. The table includes around 250,000 clones, over 80% detected once. Sequencing used peripheral blood. These receptors were obtained from a man between 60 and 75 years old who had recovered from COVID-19. CDR3s include the opening cysteine and the closing phenylalanine or tryptophan. Each record gives: J gene, D gene, clone size, V gene, CDR3 DNA, CDR3 protein. D genes are given only for firm matches. For some rows the clone size is stated as once, few or many, or as a class when expanded; others skip it.

TRBJ2-1 | - | - | TRBV10-3 | TGTGCCACCCTGCAACTAAATGAGCAGTTCTTC | CATLQLNEQFF
TRBJ1-2 | - | - | TRBV28 | TGTGCCAGCAGAAACAGGGAGTCCCTTTATGGCTACACCTTC | CASRNRESLYGYTF
TRBJ2-2 | TRBD2 | - | TRBV12-5 | TGTGCTAGTGGTTTGGTACGAGGTGGGGCTAGCGGGCACACCGGGGAGCTGTTTTTT | CASGLVRGGASGHTGELFF
TRBJ1-6 | TRBD1 | - | TRBV20-1 | TGCAGTGCTAGTACCCCGACGGACAGGGCCAGTAATTCACCCCTCCACTTT | CSASTPTDRASNSPLHF
TRBJ1-5 | TRBD1 | - | TRBV27 | TGTGCCAGCAGTCCAGGGACAGGGCGAAGCAATCAGCCCCAGCATTTT | CASSPGTGRSNQPQHF
TRBJ1-1 | - | - | TRBV30 | TGTGCCTGGAACGGAGCCATGAACACTGAAGCTTTCTTT | CAWNGAMNTEAFF
TRBJ2-1 | TRBD1 | - | TRBV9 | TGTGCCAGCAGCGAACAGGGGTTATTTTACAATGAGCAGTTCTTC | CASSEQGLFYNEQFF
TRBJ2-2 | - | - | TRBV5-4 | TGTGCCAGCAGCCTTAACACCGGGGAGCTGTTTTTT | CASSLNTGELFF
TRBJ1-4 | TRBD1 | few | TRBV29-1 | TGCAGCGCAAGTTCCGCAGGGGGCGCGAGTGAAAAACTGTTTTTT | CSASSAGGASEKLFF
TRBJ1-5 | TRBD1 | - | TRBV15 | TGTGCCACCAGCACCGGGACAGGGAGTCAGCCCCAGCATTTT | CATSTGTGSQPQHF
TRBJ2-5 | TRBD2 | - | TRBV5-1 | TGCGCCAGCACCCACGGGGGGGGCGAGACCCAGTACTTC | CASTHGGGETQYF
TRBJ1-3 | TRBD1 | - | TRBV2 | TGTGCCAGCAGCACGGACAGGGGGATCTCTGGAAACACCATATATTTT | CASSTDRGISGNTIYF
TRBJ2-1 | TRBD1 | - | TRBV10-1 | TGCGCCAGCAGTGATCCCTTGGACAGGTCTAATGAGCAGTTCTTC | CASSDPLDRSNEQFF
TRBJ2-7 | - | - | TRBV24-1 | TGTGCCACCAGTGACCCCATAGGAGTGGGAGGGCAGTACTTC | CATSDPIGVGGQYF
TRBJ2-2 | - | - | TRBV7-9 | TGTGCCAGCAGCCGCGGGCCAAGCACCGGGGAGCTGTTTTTT | CASSRGPSTGELFF
TRBJ2-5 | TRBD1 | - | TRBV6-5 | TGTGCCACCACCCCGGGACAGGGTCTCTCTCAGTACTTC | CATTPGQGLSQYF
TRBJ2-2 | - | once | TRBV5-5 | TGTGCCAGCAGCGCTGGGGGGACGAACACCGGGGAGCTGTTTTTT | CASSAGGTNTGELFF
TRBJ1-6 | - | - | TRBV9 | TGTGCCAGCAGCGTAGGGGGCGCGAGTAATTCACCCCTCCACTTT | CASSVGGASNSPLHF
TRBJ1-3 | TRBD1 | few | TRBV18 | TGTGCCAGCTCACTCGGGACAGGGCTCTCTGGAAACACCATATATTTT | CASSLGTGLSGNTIYF
TRBJ1-1 | TRBD1 | - | TRBV6-1 | TGTGCCAGCAGTGAAGTAGTCGGCAGGGGGCGGGGGAACACTGAAGCTTTCTTT | CASSEVVGRGRGNTEAFF
TRBJ1-2 | TRBD1 | few | TRBV19 | TGTGCCAGTAGCACCACCGGGACAGCCTCAACTAACTATGGCTACACCTTC | CASSTTGTASTNYGYTF
TRBJ2-3 | - | many | TRBV6-5 | TGTGCCAGCAGTCGGGGTTCGGGGTTGCAGTATTTT | CASSRGSGLQYF
TRBJ1-6 | - | - | TRBV2 | TGTGCCAGCAGTGAAACAGGGCATTCTAATTCACCCCTCCACTTT | CASSETGHSNSPLHF
TRBJ1-2 | - | - | TRBV29-1 | TGCAGCGTTGTGGCAGGGTGGGATACCGTCTATGGCTACACCTTC | CSVVAGWDTVYGYTF
TRBJ2-1 | - | - | TRBV3-1/TRBV3-2 | TGTGCCAGCAGCCAAGATCAAGTAGGAGGGCGTATGAATGAGCAGTTCTTC | CASSQDQVGGRMNEQFF
TRBJ2-1 | TRBD2 | once | TRBV7-2 | TGTGCCAGCAGCCAATCACTAGCGGAGCAGTTCTTC | CASSQSLAEQFF
TRBJ1-5 | TRBD1 | - | TRBV28 | TGTGCCAGCAGGCCGACAGGGACTAGCAATCAGCCCCAGCATTTT | CASRPTGTSNQPQHF
TRBJ2-7 | TRBD1 | - | TRBV11-1 | TGTGCCAGCAGAACGGGACAGGTCAACGAGCAGTACTTC | CASRTGQVNEQYF
TRBJ1-5 | - | - | TRBV2 | TGTGCCAGCAGAGAAGGCCGGTCCCTAAATCAGCCCCAGCATTTT | CASREGRSLNQPQHF
TRBJ2-7 | - | - | TRBV23-1 | TGCGCCAGCAGTCGACAGGTATCCTACGAGCAGTACTTC | CASSRQVSYEQYF
TRBJ2-7 | - | few | TRBV5-1 | TGCGCCAGCAGCCGGGAGGGGGCTTACGAGCAGTACTTC | CASSREGAYEQYF
TRBJ2-1 | TRBD2 | - | TRBV20-1 | TGCAGTGCTAGTGACACTAGCGGGGGGAGGAATGAGCAGTTCTTC | CSASDTSGGRNEQFF
TRBJ1-1 | - | - | TRBV3-1/TRBV3-2 | TGTGCCGCAGCGACAGGACCTCCCTCGGGTGCTGAAGCTTTCTTT | CAAATGPPSGAEAFF
TRBJ1-2 | TRBD1 | - | TRBV5-1 | TGCGCCAGCCGAACAGGGGGCTATGGCTACACCTTC | CASRTGGYGYTF
TRBJ2-5 | - | - | TRBV6-5 | TGTGCCAGCATTGCCGGAGAGACCCAGTACTTC | CASIAGETQYF
TRBJ2-2 | TRBD1 | - | TRBV6-5 | TGTGCCAGCAGAAAGGACAGGGGCACCGGGGAGCTGTTTTTT | CASRKDRGTGELFF
TRBJ1-1 | - | few | TRBV5-1 | TGCGCCAGCAGCTTGGCCACGGCAGGGGTGAACACTGAAGCTTTCTTT | CASSLATAGVNTEAFF
TRBJ2-7 | TRBD2 | - | TRBV18 | TGTGCCAGCTCCCCTAGACTAGCGGGAGTCTCCTACGAGCAGTACTTC | CASSPRLAGVSYEQYF
TRBJ1-1 | - | - | TRBV5-1 | TGCGCCAGCAGCTTGGGGGCGTGGGACACTGAAGCTTTCTTT | CASSLGAWDTEAFF
TRBJ1-1 | - | - | TRBV6-5 | TGTGCCAGCAGACCCGGGACAAAGAACACTGAAGCTTTCTTT | CASRPGTKNTEAFF
TRBJ2-3 | TRBD2 | - | TRBV5-1 | TGCGCCAGCAGCACCAGCGGGGCCTGGCGAGATACGCAGTATTTT | CASSTSGAWRDTQYF
TRBJ2-1 | - | - | TRBV30 | TGTGCCTGGAGTGTAGGAAGGACAGCAAGGGTGGGGAAGGAACAGTTCTTC | CAWSVGRTARVGKEQFF
TRBJ2-5 | - | - | TRBV3-1/TRBV3-2 | TGTGCCAGCAGCCAAGGCAATGGAGGCCCCCTTAGTAGAGTCTTAGAGACCCAGTACTTC | CASSQGNGGPLSRVLETQYF
TRBJ2-1 | TRBD1 | - | TRBV6-2/TRBV6-3 | TGTGCCAGCAGTACACGTCAGTCGGGGACAGGGGGCAAATTCTTC | CASSTRQSGTGGKFF